The rows below give T cell receptor beta chains drawn from one sample of a study of blood T cell repertoires in COVID-19. Assay: immunoSEQ multiplex PCR; the TCRdb copy retains only in-frame clones and omits some. Seen here are about 80,000 clones, over 75% observed once, and the top ten hold approximately 9.1%. Sequencing used peripheral blood. The receptors were sampled from a human donor in a cohort sampled during active COVID-19. The conserved cysteine and the conserved F or W are not part of the CDR3 here.

J gene,V gene,CDR3 protein
TRBJ2-5,TRBV24-1,ATSDRGNTETQY
TRBJ2-3,TRBV5-1,ASSVLTDTQY
TRBJ2-3,TRBV28,ASSFLAGGVSTDTQY
TRBJ1-1,TRBV2,ASTSRNTEAF
TRBJ2-7,TRBV27,ASSLGGVEQY
TRBJ2-2,TRBV24-1,ATSAGGLNTGELF
TRBJ2-1,TRBV18,ASSPRRDNYNEQF
TRBJ2-7,TRBV5-6,ASSLGLIIYEQY
TRBJ1-4,TRBV14,ASSQVPFEKLF
TRBJ1-5,TRBV5-1,ASSLGGEGNQPQH
TRBJ2-7,TRBV11-2,ASSFPSGRSYEQY
TRBJ2-2,TRBV14,ASSHTSGAGNTGELF
TRBJ1-2,TRBV7-8,ASSFRGRGDQSGYT
TRBJ2-2,TRBV21-1,ASRGASGELF
TRBJ2-5,TRBV12-3/TRBV12-4,ASTPRKGETQY
TRBJ1-1,TRBV30,AWSTQGANTEAF
TRBJ2-7,TRBV6-5,ASTKDRGTYEQY
TRBJ2-4,TRBV29-1,SAKDRGFGNIQY
TRBJ1-6,TRBV6-1,ASSEAWSNSPLH
TRBJ2-6,TRBV7-3,ASSATYSGANVLT
TRBJ2-1,TRBV6-1,ASSEWTSGMREF
TRBJ1-4,TRBV19,ASSKPGKREEKLF
TRBJ2-7,TRBV3-1/TRBV3-2,ASSRGQGGEQY
TRBJ2-7,TRBV3-1/TRBV3-2,ASSQGVLPGNEQY
TRBJ1-2,TRBV9,ASGDRVGYT
TRBJ2-6,TRBV5-4,ASSFPGLAGVEGANVLT
TRBJ1-1,TRBV18,ASSPDFRGQVAF
TRBJ1-3,TRBV7-8,ASSPDRGRRGNTIY
TRBJ2-7,TRBV27,ASTEGLGASEQY
TRBJ1-1,TRBV19,ASSISGMNTEAF
TRBJ1-4,TRBV19,ASSIVGGTNEKLF
TRBJ2-1,TRBV29-1,SLGQGSEQF
TRBJ2-1,TRBV6-5,ASSTTLAGDEQF
TRBJ2-5,TRBV4-2,ASSQELGGVEQETQY
TRBJ1-3,TRBV7-9,ASSLGQGSGNTIY
TRBJ2-5,TRBV7-7,ASSTGTGGETQY
TRBJ2-3,TRBV29-1,SSDGLAGGTDTQY
TRBJ1-4,TRBV28,ASSYRANEKLF
TRBJ1-5,TRBV30,ACARTGSSNQPQH
TRBJ2-5,TRBV7-3,ASSLSAGGLKTQY
TRBJ1-5,TRBV18,ASSTGTGGRNQPQH
TRBJ1-2,TRBV28,ASSLQTPGGYT
TRBJ2-1,TRBV28,ASSSTSGSYYNEQF
TRBJ1-2,TRBV19,ASSTYRVDGYT
TRBJ1-5,TRBV30,AWSGGTRDQPQH
TRBJ1-5,TRBV25-1,ASSGSGTGASGNQPQH